The 10 T cell receptor beta chains presented below share a single source sample, sequenced in a study of blood T cell repertoires in COVID-19 (TCRdb year 2020). The library was obtained by the immunoSEQ multiplex PCR assay. As stored in TCRdb, this immuneACCESS dataset retains in-frame rearrangements with V and J assigned. A fraction of the clones does not appear; measured against another copy, unresolved V genes explain less than half of the discrepancy, and the remainder lacks a known reason. The sample contains some 140,000 clones, around 82% of them found a single time. The top ten constitute approximately 5% of the sample. Material for sequencing was PBMCs or T cells enriched from blood (not recorded which). Source of these receptors: a man aged 35-49 years with acute COVID-19.

V usage is TRBV6-5 and J usage is TRBJ1-2; no clear D gene. Between the trimmed V and J ends, which lost 0 bases and 4 bases, there was a span of 12 bases. Germline CDR1 reads MNHEY; CDR2 reads SVGAGI. This CDR3 has 15 amino acids. CDR3 protein: CASSYSGRDRYGYTF. CDR3 coding DNA: TGTGCCAGCAGTTACTCGGGTCGGGATCGCTATGGCTACACCTTC.

This clone was detected a few times. The rearrangement uses TRBV5-6 and TRBJ2-1, with 10 bases matching TRBD1. Germline CDR1 and CDR2: SGHDT and YYEEEE. After removal of 4 bases from V and 12 bases from J, the junction contained 16 bases not matched to a gene. CDR3 length: 16 amino acids. The CDR3 reads CASSPAGQGVIMGQFF. DNA for the CDR3: TGTGCCAGCAGCCCGGCTGGACAGGGGGTTATCATGGGGCAGTTCTTC. The whole variable domain, filled in from reference TRBV5-6 and TRBJ2-1, reads DAGVTQSPTHLIKTRGQQVTLRCSPKSGHDTVSWYQQALGQGPQFIFQYYEEEERQRGNFPDRFSGHQFPNYSSELNVNALLLGDSALYLCASSPAGQGVIMGQFFGPGTRLTVL.

This clone has a handful of counts. The V call is TRBV4-3, the J call TRBJ1-6; D may be TRBD1 (5 bases). The CDR3 spans 16 residues. V gave up 4 bases and J gave up 7 bases, with 17 bases separating them. Germline V lookup: CDR1 LGHNA, CDR2 YSLEER. The CDR3 DNA follows: TGCGCCAGCAGCCGCCTAGGGACTGCGGGGAATTCACCCCTCCACTTT. This gives the protein CASSRLGTAGNSPLHF.

This chain connects TRBV7-9 to TRBJ2-1; 8 bases line up with TRBD1. The V and J ends lost 5 bases and 9 bases, in that order; junction bases with no gene match: 9. The CDR3 sequence is 14 residues long. Germline V lookup: CDR1 SEHNR, CDR2 FQNEAQ (reference sequence). CDR3 DNA sequence: TGTGCCAGCAGCAAATCCCGGACAGGGACTGAGCAGTTCTTC. It yields the protein CASSKSRTGTEQFF.

CDR3 residues: CAWSLPTVAQYF. CDR3 nucleotides: TGTGCCTGGAGTCTACCCACTGTGGCCCAGTACTTC. The chain links TRBV30 to TRBJ2-5, with D uncertain. V was pared by 2 bases and J by 9 bases, with 13 bases between. The CDR3 is made up of 12 amino acids. Per the germline V gene, CDR1 is GTSNPN and CDR2 is SVGIG (reference sequence).

This clone was seen once. The gene calls are TRBV7-2 and TRBJ1-2, with 9 bases lining up with TRBD1. Germline V lookup: CDR1 SGHTA, CDR2 FQGNSA. Germline trimming cut 1 base from V and 7 bases from J; bases unmatched to any gene: 10. This CDR3 region has 16 residues. Written as DNA, the CDR3 is TGTGCCAGCAGCTTAGGGGGACAGGGACTGAATGGTGGCTACACCTTC. Translated: CASSLGGQGLNGGYTF.

The V gene is TRBV30, the J gene TRBJ1-5, with a possible D match to TRBD1 (5 bases). The V end was cut by 3 bases, the J end by 7 bases, with 10 bases between. CDR1 and CDR2 (germline): GTSNPN, SVGIG (reference sequence). CDR3 length: 12 amino acids. CDR3: CAWRGGDQPQHF. In DNA, the CDR3 is TGTGCCTGGAGGGGCGGGGACCAGCCCCAGCATTTT.

The rearrangement joins TRBV11-2 to TRBJ1-1; TRBD1 agrees at 9 bases. V was clipped by 5 bases and J by 2 bases; unmatched bases: 9. The germline gives CDR1 SGHAT, CDR2 FQNNGV. The CDR3 totals 16 residues. The CDR3 DNA reads TGTGCCAGCAGCACCGGGACAGGGTGGACCAACACTGAAGCTTTCTTT. Its protein is CASSTGTGWTNTEAFF.

The chain couples TRBV7-2 to TRBJ2-3; TRBD2 matches at 10 bases. CDR3 length: 16 amino acids. Germline assignment: CDR1 SGHTA and CDR2 FQGNSA. V shed 2 bases, J shed 8 bases, and the junction held 10 bases outside the gene matches. The CDR3 nucleotides are TGTGCCAGCAGCTTAAGCTCTAGCGGGAGAGGGGGTACGCAGTATTTT. It specifies CASSLSSSGRGGTQYF.

The chain combines TRBV27 with TRBJ2-7; 9 positions match TRBD1. CDR3 size: 16 residues. Germline lookup yields CDR1 MNHEY and CDR2 SMNVEV (reference sequence). V shed 0 bases, J shed 4 bases, and the junction held 7 bases outside the gene matches. CDR3 bases: TGTGCCAGCAGTTTATCTTGGGACAGGGAATCTTACGAGCAGTACTTC. Translating it yields CASSLSWDRESYEQYF.